The clone carrying this T cell receptor beta chain has just a few counts. Its cognate antigen is unknown. These data belong to a study of response to subunit inactivated influenza vaccine. Study-wide points: After each seasonal influenza vaccination, few new T cells are recruited, the authors suggested.

MiXCR was run by TCRdb on the RT-PCR reads, yielding one entry per CDR3 protein. The sample yields under 850,000 distinct CDR3 sequences, roughly 20% seen once. Germline V gene data show CDR1 as SNHLY and CDR2 as FYNNEI. Trimming took off 6 bases at V and 8 bases at J, with 5 bases between the two ends. This CDR3 spans 11 amino acids. The receptor comes from a man aged 50-60 years who received an inactivated influenza vaccine. Material: PBMCs from blood, obtained around 5 days after vaccination. The gene calls are TRBV2 and TRBJ1-6; D is ambiguous. CDR3 nucleotides: TGTGCCAGCAGAACGGATTCACCCCTCCACTTT. Amino acid sequence: CASRTDSPLHF.